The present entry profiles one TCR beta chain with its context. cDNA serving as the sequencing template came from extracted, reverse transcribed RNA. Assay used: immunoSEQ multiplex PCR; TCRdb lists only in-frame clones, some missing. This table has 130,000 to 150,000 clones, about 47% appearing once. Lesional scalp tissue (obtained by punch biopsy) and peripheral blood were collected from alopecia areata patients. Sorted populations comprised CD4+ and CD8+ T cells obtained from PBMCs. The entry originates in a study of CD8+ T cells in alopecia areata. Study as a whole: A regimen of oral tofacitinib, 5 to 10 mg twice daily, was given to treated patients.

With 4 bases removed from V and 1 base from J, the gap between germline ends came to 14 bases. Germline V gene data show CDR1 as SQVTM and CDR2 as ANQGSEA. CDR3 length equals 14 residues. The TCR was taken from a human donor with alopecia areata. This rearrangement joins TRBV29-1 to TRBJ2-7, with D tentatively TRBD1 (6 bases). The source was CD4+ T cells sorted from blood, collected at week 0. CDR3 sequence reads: CSVAGTTQSYEQYF. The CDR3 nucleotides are TGCAGCGTTGCTGGGACAACCCAGTCCTACGAGCAGTACTTC.